The clone carrying this T cell receptor (beta chain) has only a few counts. Its antigen is as yet unknown. The data originate from a study of response to subunit inactivated influenza vaccine. General observations from the study: Authors suggested each seasonal influenza vaccination recruits few new T cells.

Via MiXCR, TCRdb re-called the RT-PCR reads, giving one row per CDR3 protein. Among 550,000 to 800,000 distinct CDR3 sequences, around 14% were seen once, and the ten largest hold around 10%. The specimen comprised PBMCs from blood, sampled about 12 days after vaccination. The clonotype was recovered from a man in his fifties or sixties who received an inactivated influenza vaccine.

The CDR3 loop reads CASSLASTQETQYF. As DNA, the CDR3 is TGTGCCAGCAGCTTAGCGTCTACCCAAGAGACCCAGTACTTC. The chain carries TRBV7-9 and TRBJ2-5; no definite D call. From germline, CDR1 is SEHNR and CDR2 FQNEAQ (reference sequence). The V and J ends lost 0 bases and 1 base respectively, with 6 bases between them. The CDR3 has 14 amino acids.